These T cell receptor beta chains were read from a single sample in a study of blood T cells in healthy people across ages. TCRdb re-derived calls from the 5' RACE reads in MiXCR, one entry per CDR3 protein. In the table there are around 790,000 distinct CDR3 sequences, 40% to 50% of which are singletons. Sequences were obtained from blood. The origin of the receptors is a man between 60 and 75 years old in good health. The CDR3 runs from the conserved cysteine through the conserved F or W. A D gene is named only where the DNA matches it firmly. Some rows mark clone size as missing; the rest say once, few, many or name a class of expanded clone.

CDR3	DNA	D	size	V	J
CASSPTVPGLAGNNNNEQFF	TGCGCCAGCAGCCCAACCGTCCCGGGACTAGCGGGGAACAACAACAATGAGCAGTTCTTC	TRBD2	.	TRBV5-1	TRBJ2-1
CASSSVSLGGQETQYF	TGTGCCAGCAGCTCAGTATCTCTAGGGGGCCAGGAGACCCAGTACTTC	TRBD1	once	TRBV7-2	TRBJ2-5
CASSLAPGQGSPKNTEAFF	TGCGCCAGCAGCTTGGCCCCGGGACAGGGGTCCCCCAAGAACACTGAAGCTTTCTTT	TRBD1	.	TRBV5-1	TRBJ1-1
CASSSTEDQPQHF	TGTGCCAGCAGCTCAACCGAGGATCAGCCCCAGCATTTT	.	.	TRBV7-2	TRBJ1-5
CASSLSQFTDTQYF	TGTGCCAGCAGCTTAAGCCAATTCACAGATACGCAGTATTTT	.	once	TRBV7-2	TRBJ2-3
CASSLSGLNYGYTF	TGTGCCAGCAGCTTATCAGGACTTAACTATGGCTACACCTTC	.	.	TRBV7-8	TRBJ1-2
CASAGGLGVYGYTF	TGCGCCAGCGCGGGGGGCCTCGGGGTCTATGGCTACACCTTC	.	few	TRBV5-1	TRBJ1-2
CASSETRDFYSPLHF	TGTGCCAGCAGCGAGACCCGGGACTTCTATTCACCCCTCCACTTT	.	.	TRBV9	TRBJ1-6
CASSPRDRARVTYEQYF	TGTGCCAGCTCACCACGGGACAGGGCAAGAGTAACCTACGAGCAGTACTTC	TRBD1	.	TRBV18	TRBJ2-7
CASSAFSGANVLTF	TGTGCCAGCAGTGCTTTCTCTGGGGCCAACGTCCTGACTTTC	.	few	TRBV6-4	TRBJ2-6
CASSLIGGGVGEQFF	TGTGCCAGCAGCTTAATCGGCGGGGGGGTAGGGGAGCAGTTCTTC	TRBD2	.	TRBV7-2	TRBJ2-1
CASSLWSDTQYF	TGTGCCAGCAGCCTTTGGTCGGATACGCAGTATTTT	.	.	TRBV11-3	TRBJ2-3
CTSSQGAVYGYTF	TGCACCAGCAGCCAGGGGGCTGTCTATGGCTACACCTTC	TRBD1	.	TRBV5-1	TRBJ1-2
CASRPTQRGGEETQYF	TGCGCCAGCAGACCTACCCAGCGGGGGGGTGAAGAGACCCAGTACTTC	TRBD2	once	TRBV5-1	TRBJ2-5
CSAPGTANRPQHF	TGCAGTGCCCCAGGCACAGCTAATCGGCCCCAGCATTTT	.	.	TRBV20-1	TRBJ1-5
CSAVPNRMNTEAFF	TGCAGTGCTGTCCCCAATCGGATGAACACTGAAGCTTTCTTT	.	.	TRBV20-1	TRBJ1-1
CASSSRGKSNQPQHF	TGTGCCAGCAGTTCCAGGGGTAAGAGCAATCAGCCCCAGCATTTT	.	.	TRBV28	TRBJ1-5
CASSEVQGAFLIAYGYTF	TGTGCCAGCAGTGAAGTACAGGGGGCCTTTTTGATCGCCTATGGCTACACCTTC	TRBD1	few	TRBV25-1	TRBJ1-2
CASSPKRGTFQETQYF	TGTGCCAGCAGCCCTAAGCGGGGGACCTTCCAAGAGACCCAGTACTTC	TRBD2	.	TRBV7-2	TRBJ2-5
CASSTGTGVNNEQFF	TGTGCCAGCAGTACCGGGACAGGGGTTAACAATGAGCAGTTCTTC	TRBD1	few	TRBV6-2/TRBV6-3	TRBJ2-1
CASSLRQSSYNSPLHF	TGTGCCAGCAGCTTACGGCAGAGCTCCTATAATTCACCCCTCCACTTT	.	few	TRBV7-2	TRBJ1-6
CASSLARTLTNEQYF	TGTGCCAGCAGCTTAGCGAGAACTCTTACCAACGAGCAGTACTTC	.	.	TRBV7-2	TRBJ2-7
CASRTTTSTDTQYF	TGCGCCAGCAGAACTACCACTAGCACAGATACGCAGTATTTT	.	few	TRBV5-1	TRBJ2-3
CASSYSTGFGYGYTF	TGTGCCAGCAGTTACTCGACAGGGTTTGGGTATGGCTACACCTTC	TRBD1	few	TRBV6-5	TRBJ1-2
CASSPGQGPNNEQFF	TGTGCCAGCAGTCCGGGACAGGGGCCGAACAATGAGCAGTTCTTC	TRBD1	few	TRBV2	TRBJ2-1
CASTGAVSYEQYF	TGTGCCAGCACCGGGGCAGTATCCTACGAGCAGTACTTC	.	.	TRBV2	TRBJ2-7
CASSLVPREQYF	TGTGCCAGCAGCTTGGTCCCGCGCGAGCAGTACTTC	.	few	TRBV7-2	TRBJ2-7
CSADDRVRGYTF	TGCAGTGCCGACGACAGGGTTCGTGGCTACACCTTC	TRBD1	.	TRBV20-1	TRBJ1-2
CAISEYTEGSYNEQFF	TGTGCCATCAGTGAATATACAGAAGGGTCCTACAATGAGCAGTTCTTC	.	few	TRBV10-3	TRBJ2-1
CAITEKPGGSNEQFF	TGTGCCATCACCGAAAAACCGGGGGGAAGCAATGAGCAGTTCTTC	TRBD2	.	TRBV10-3	TRBJ2-1
CSANRRDTQYF	TGCAGTGCAAATCGGCGGGATACGCAGTATTTT	.	.	TRBV20-1	TRBJ2-3
CASSLEPQSSYGYTF	TGCGCCAGCAGCTTAGAACCGCAAAGTTCCTATGGCTACACCTTC	.	few	TRBV5-1	TRBJ1-2
CASSLAPSPSGANVLTF	TGTGCCAGCAGTTTAGCACCAAGCCCCTCTGGGGCCAACGTCCTGACTTTC	.	once	TRBV12-3/TRBV12-4	TRBJ2-6
CASSLVAGDYEQYF	TGTGCCAGCAGCTTAGTCGCGGGGGACTACGAGCAGTACTTC	TRBD2	few	TRBV7-2	TRBJ2-7
CASRWDPLADTQYF	TGTGCCAGCCGCTGGGACCCCCTCGCAGATACGCAGTATTTT	.	.	TRBV6-2/TRBV6-3	TRBJ2-3
CASTKRRGGNEQFF	TGTGCCAGCACCAAAAGGCGGGGGGGCAATGAGCAGTTCTTC	TRBD2	.	TRBV12-3/TRBV12-4	TRBJ2-1
CASSLGPNEKLFF	TGTGCCAGCAGCTTAGGCCCTAATGAAAAACTGTTTTTT	.	.	TRBV7-2	TRBJ1-4
CASKVGGRSYNSPLHF	TGTGCCAGCAAGGTAGGCGGAAGGTCCTATAATTCACCCCTCCACTTT	.	.	TRBV6-1	TRBJ1-6
CASSPRVSGTDTQYF	TGTGCCAGCAGCCCTAGGGTATCCGGGACCGATACGCAGTATTTT	.	.	TRBV9	TRBJ2-3
CASSQGHGLAGSWETQYF	TGCGCCAGCAGCCAAGGCCACGGACTAGCGGGCTCATGGGAGACCCAGTACTTC	TRBD2	many	TRBV4-1	TRBJ2-5
CASSLGVGNNEKLFF	TGTGCCAGCAGCTTAGGCGTAGGGAATAATGAAAAACTGTTTTTT	.	.	TRBV7-2	TRBJ1-4
CASSPTFGCTF	TGTGCCAGCAGCCCGACATTTGGCTGCACCTTC	.	.	TRBV7-2	TRBJ1-2
CASRGQGMGYEQYF	TGTGCCAGCAGGGGCCAGGGTATGGGCTACGAGCAGTACTTC	.	many	TRBV12-3/TRBV12-4	TRBJ2-7
CASSPDRGPYGYTF	TGCGCCAGCAGCCCAGACAGGGGGCCCTATGGCTACACCTTC	TRBD1	.	TRBV4-3	TRBJ1-2
CASSFELRTYEQYF	TGTGCCAGCAGCTTTGAGCTAAGAACCTACGAGCAGTACTTC	.	.	TRBV7-8	TRBJ2-7
CASSLEGSYTGELFF	TGCGCCAGCAGCTTGGAAGGCAGCTACACCGGGGAGCTGTTTTTT	.	.	TRBV5-1	TRBJ2-2
CASRGNLKYTGELFF	TGTGCCAGCAGAGGGAACCTAAAATACACCGGGGAGCTGTTTTTT	.	.	TRBV6-1	TRBJ2-2
CSVVGQSSGELFF	TGCAGCGTTGTGGGTCAGAGCTCCGGGGAGCTGTTTTTT	.	few	TRBV29-1	TRBJ2-2
CASSEERGGYEQYF	TGTGCCAGCAGTGAAGAGCGGGGGGGCTACGAGCAGTACTTC	TRBD2	.	TRBV2	TRBJ2-7
CASSGLTGLNYGYTF	TGTGCCAGCAGCGGACTAACAGGGCTCAACTATGGCTACACCTTC	.	few	TRBV9	TRBJ1-2
CASTLGDRGNSPLHF	TGCGCCAGCACCCTAGGGGACAGGGGAAATTCACCCCTCCACTTT	TRBD1	.	TRBV5-1	TRBJ1-6
CASSILAGNVDEQFF	TGTGCCAGTAGTATACTAGCGGGAAATGTGGATGAGCAGTTCTTC	TRBD2	.	TRBV19	TRBJ2-1
CSASRAGGHNEQFF	TGCAGTGCTAGTCGGGCAGGGGGTCACAATGAGCAGTTCTTC	TRBD1	.	TRBV20-1	TRBJ2-1
CASSRGSFNQPQHF	TGTGCCAGCAGCCGTGGCAGCTTTAATCAGCCCCAGCATTTT	.	.	TRBV6-1	TRBJ1-5
CASSPRGRDYGYTF	TGTGCCAGCAGTCCCAGGGGGCGCGATTATGGCTACACCTTC	TRBD1	.	TRBV28	TRBJ1-2
CASSSLAGYVQETQYF	TGTGCCAGCAGTTCCTTAGCGGGGTACGTCCAAGAGACCCAGTACTTC	TRBD2	few	TRBV28	TRBJ2-5
CASSYGGGYTF	TGTGCCAGCAGTTACGGGGGCGGCTACACCTTC	.	many	TRBV6-6	TRBJ1-2
CASSRTPTGGSYEQYF	TGTGCCAGCAGCCGAACGCCTACAGGGGGCTCCTACGAGCAGTACTTC	TRBD1	.	TRBV7-2	TRBJ2-7
CASSSPKKRGNSGANVLTF	TGTGCCAGCAGTTCGCCCAAGAAGCGGGGCAACTCTGGGGCCAACGTCCTGACTTTC	TRBD2	.	TRBV11-2	TRBJ2-6
CASSYITGPYGYTF	TGTGCCAGCAGCTATATCACAGGGCCCTATGGCTACACCTTC	.	few	TRBV28	TRBJ1-2